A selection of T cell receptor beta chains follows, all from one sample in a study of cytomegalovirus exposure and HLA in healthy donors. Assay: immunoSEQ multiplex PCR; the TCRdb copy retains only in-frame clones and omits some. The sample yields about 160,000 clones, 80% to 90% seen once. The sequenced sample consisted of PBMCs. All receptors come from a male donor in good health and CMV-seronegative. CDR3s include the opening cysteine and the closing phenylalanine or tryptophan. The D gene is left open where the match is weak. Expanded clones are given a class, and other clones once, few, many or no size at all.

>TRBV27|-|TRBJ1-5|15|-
CASSLGGQGDQPQHF
TGTGCCAGCAGTTTAGGTGGGCAGGGTGATCAGCCCCAGCATTTT
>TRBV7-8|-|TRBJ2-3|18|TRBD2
CASSLAQLAGVSTDTQYF
TGTGCCAGCAGCTTAGCTCAGCTAGCGGGGGTTAGCACAGATACGCAGTATTTT
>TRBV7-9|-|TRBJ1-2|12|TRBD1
CSSGSTGAGYTF
TGTTCCAGCGGATCGACAGGGGCAGGCTACACCTTC
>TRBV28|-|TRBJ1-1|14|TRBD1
CASSGGQGWTEAFF
TGTGCCAGCAGTGGTGGACAGGGCTGGACTGAAGCTTTCTTT
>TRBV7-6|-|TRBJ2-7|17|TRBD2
CASSLGSSGGSTYEQYF
TGTGCCAGCAGCTTAGGGTCTAGCGGGGGGTCCACCTACGAGCAGTACTTC
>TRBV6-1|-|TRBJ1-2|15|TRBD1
CASSEGTGYGYGYTF
TGTGCCAGCAGTGAAGGGACAGGGTATGGGTATGGCTACACCTTC
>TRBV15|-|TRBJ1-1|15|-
CATSRGTLMNTEAFF
TGTGCCACCAGCAGAGGGACACTCATGAACACTGAAGCTTTCTTT
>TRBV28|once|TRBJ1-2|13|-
CASSAYGAYGYTF
TGTGCCAGCAGTGCTTATGGGGCTTATGGCTACACCTTC
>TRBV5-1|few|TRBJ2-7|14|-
CASSLGGPLEEQYF
TGCGCCAGCAGCTTAGGGGGACCCCTCGAGGAGCAGTACTTC
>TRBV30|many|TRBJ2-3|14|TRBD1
CAWRGQGDADTQYF
TGTGCCTGGAGGGGACAGGGGGACGCAGATACGCAGTATTTT
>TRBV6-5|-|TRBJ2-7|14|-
CASSYRGPLYEQYF
TGTGCCAGCAGTTATCGCGGGCCGCTTTACGAGCAGTACTTC
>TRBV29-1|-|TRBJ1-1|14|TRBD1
CSVGQGASVTEAFF
TGCAGCGTAGGACAGGGGGCCAGCGTCACTGAAGCTTTCTTT
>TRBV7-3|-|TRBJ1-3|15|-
CASSLTSGAINTIYF
TGTGCCAGCAGCTTAACATCTGGTGCGATTAACACCATATATTTT
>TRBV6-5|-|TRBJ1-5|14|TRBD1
CASSIGQGNQPQHF
TGTGCCAGCAGTATAGGACAGGGCAATCAGCCCCAGCATTTT
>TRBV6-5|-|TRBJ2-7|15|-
CASSYSGRGAYEQYF
TGTGCCAGCAGTTACTCGGGCAGGGGAGCTTACGAGCAGTACTTC
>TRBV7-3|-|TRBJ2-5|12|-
CASSLGGGTQYF
TGTGCCAGCAGCTTAGGAGGCGGTACCCAGTACTTC
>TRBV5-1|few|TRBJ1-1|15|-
CASSLVQGRGTEAFF
TGCGCCAGCAGCTTGGTTCAGGGGAGGGGGACTGAAGCTTTCTTT
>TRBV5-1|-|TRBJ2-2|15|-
CASSLDREGNGELFF
TGCGCCAGCAGCTTGGACAGGGAAGGAAACGGGGAGCTGTTTTTT
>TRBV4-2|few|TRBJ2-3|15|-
CASSQTPGGTDTQYF
TGTGCCAGCAGCCAAACCCCCGGGGGAACAGATACGCAGTATTTT
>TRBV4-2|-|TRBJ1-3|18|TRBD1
CASSLEGTVRYSGNTIYF
TGTGCCAGCAGCCTAGAAGGGACAGTTCGTTACTCTGGAAACACCATATATTTT
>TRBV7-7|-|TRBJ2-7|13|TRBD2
CASSLTSADEQYF
TGTGCCAGCAGCCTCACTAGCGCGGACGAGCAGTACTTC
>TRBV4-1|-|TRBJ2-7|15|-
CASSQERSPGSAQYF
TGCGCCAGCAGCCAAGAAAGATCTCCGGGGTCGGCGCAGTACTTC
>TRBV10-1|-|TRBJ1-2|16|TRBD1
CASSEPYRGWCYGYTF
TGCGCCAGCAGTGAGCCTTACAGGGGCTGGTGTTATGGCTACACCTTC
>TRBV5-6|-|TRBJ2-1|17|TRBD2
CASSLKEGGSSYNEQFF
TGTGCCAGCAGCTTGAAGGAGGGCGGGAGTTCCTACAATGAGCAGTTCTTC
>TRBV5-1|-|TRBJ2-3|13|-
CASSWDNTDTQYF
TGCGCCAGCAGCTGGGACAACACAGATACGCAGTATTTT
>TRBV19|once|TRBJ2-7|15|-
CASSIVQAGSYEQYF
TGTGCCAGTAGTATAGTTCAAGCGGGTTCCTACGAGCAGTACTTC
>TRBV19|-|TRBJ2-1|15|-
CASSIGQNEYNEQFF
TGTGCCAGTAGTATAGGACAGAACGAATACAATGAGCAGTTCTTC
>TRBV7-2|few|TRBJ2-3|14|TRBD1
CASSFDRGSDTQYF
TGTGCCAGCAGCTTTGACAGGGGTTCAGATACGCAGTATTTT
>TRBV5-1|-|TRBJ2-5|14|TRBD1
CASSWTGREETQYF
TGCGCCAGCAGCTGGACAGGGCGGGAAGAGACCCAGTACTTC
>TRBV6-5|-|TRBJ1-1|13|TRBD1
CASIPGQGTEAFF
TGTGCCAGCATCCCGGGACAGGGCACTGAAGCTTTCTTT
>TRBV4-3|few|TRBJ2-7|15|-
CASSQDRGLNYEQYF
TGCGCCAGCAGCCAAGATCGTGGACTGAACTACGAGCAGTACTTC
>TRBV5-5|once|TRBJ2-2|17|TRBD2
CASSSLAGGRGTGELFF
TGTGCCAGCAGCTCTCTAGCGGGGGGGCGTGGCACCGGGGAGCTGTTTTTT
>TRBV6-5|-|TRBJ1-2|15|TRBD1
CASSYSRGPGYGYPF
TGTGCCAGCAGTTATTCCAGGGGGCCGGGCTATGGCTACCCCTTC
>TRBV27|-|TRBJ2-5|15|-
CASSLSRRGVETQYF
TGTGCCAGCAGTTTATCGCGCAGGGGGGTAGAGACCCAGTACTTC
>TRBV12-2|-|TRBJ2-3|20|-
CASRLDPRDGGINYTDTQYF
TGTGCAAGTCGCTTAGATCCCAGGGACGGGGGAATCAATTACACAGATACGCAGTATTTT
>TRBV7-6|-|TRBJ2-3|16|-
CASSFLGGGDTGTQYF
TGTGCCAGCAGCTTCCTGGGTGGGGGGGACACAGGGACGCAGTATTTT
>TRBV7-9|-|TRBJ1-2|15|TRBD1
CASSTARTGSGGYTF
TGTGCCAGCAGCACTGCCCGGACAGGGAGTGGTGGCTACACCTTC
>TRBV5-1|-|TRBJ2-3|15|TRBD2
CASSFSGGGTDTQYF
TGCGCCAGCAGCTTTAGCGGGGGGGGCACAGATACGCAGTATTTT
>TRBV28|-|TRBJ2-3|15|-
CASSSPGSPTDTQYF
TGTGCCAGCAGTTCACCGGGTTCCCCCACAGATACGCAGTATTTT
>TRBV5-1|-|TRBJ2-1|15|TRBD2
CGSGTSGSSYNEQFF
TGCGGATCCGGGACTAGCGGGAGCTCCTACAATGAGCAGTTCTTC
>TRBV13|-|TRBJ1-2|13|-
CASSLTGVYGYTF
TGTGCCAGCAGCTTGACAGGCGTCTATGGCTACACCTTC
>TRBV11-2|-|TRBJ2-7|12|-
CASSLVSYEQYF
TGTGCCAGCAGCTTAGTTAGCTACGAGCAGTACTTC
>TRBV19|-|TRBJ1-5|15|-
CASGLTWGRGQPQHF
TGTGCCAGTGGCTTGACTTGGGGGCGCGGTCAGCCCCAGCATTTT
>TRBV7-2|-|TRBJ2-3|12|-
CASSPLRGTQYF
TGTGCCAGCAGCCCCCTACGCGGTACGCAGTATTTT
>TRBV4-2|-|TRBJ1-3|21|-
CASSQEGGRGGPLRPGNTIYF
TGTGCCAGCAGCCAAGAGGGAGGACGGGGGGGACCTCTACGACCCGGAAACACCATATATTTT
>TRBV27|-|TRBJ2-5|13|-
CASSLFLQETQYF
TGTGCCAGCAGTTTATTCCTTCAGGAGACCCAGTACTTC
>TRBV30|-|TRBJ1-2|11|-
CAWGQGASYPF
-
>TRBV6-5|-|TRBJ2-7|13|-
CASSISGTYEQYF
TGTGCCAGCAGCATTAGCGGAACCTACGAGCAGTACTTC